This entry describes one TCR beta chain. Assay used: immunoSEQ multiplex PCR; TCRdb lists only in-frame clones, some missing. The sample has roughly 150,000 clones; 80% to 95% are singletons. This entry is derived from a study of T cell responses to AZD1222 COVID-19 vaccine. Study details: Timing groups of about 4 and about 12 weeks for second doses were pooled.

Unmatched junction bases numbered 7, after V lost 5 bases and J lost 14 bases. The CDR3 runs 13 residues. Source: peripheral blood, taken on day 0 of AZD1222 vaccination. The TCR was taken from an adult in good health. The V and J genes are TRBV12-3 or TRBV12-4 and TRBJ1-6; TRBD1 aligns across 9 bases. CDR3 in amino acids: CASSTGQGETLHF. CDR3 sequence (DNA): TGTGCCAGCAGTACGGGACAGGGAGAAACCCTCCACTTT.